Below are 21 T cell receptor beta chains sequenced from a single sample in a study of shared T cell receptors in the human thymus. Data came from immunoSEQ multiplex PCR; TCRdb stores just in-frame clones and leaves some out. The data contain some 700,000 clones, roughly 85% of them singletons. These same data were also listed under a study on human thymus T cells.

The sequencing input was thymocytes. The receptors stem from a girl in the first two years of life with a congenital heart defect.

V and J are TRBV15 and TRBJ2-2; 7 nucleotides agree with TRBD1. There are 17 residues in the CDR3. Germline V gene data show CDR1 as LNHNV and CDR2 as YYDKDF (reference sequence). Trimming at V came to 0 bases and at J to 5 bases, leaving 9 bases not matched to a gene. In nucleotides, the CDR3 is TGTGCCACCAGCAGAGATGAGGAAGGGGGCGGTACCGGGGAGCTGTTTTTT. Its translation is CATSRDEEGGGTGELFF.

The CDR3 DNA is TGTGCCAGCAGTCCGGGACAGTTCTCCTACGAGCAGTACTTC. This codes for CASSPGQFSYEQYF. The genes are TRBV28 and TRBJ2-7; 7 bases line up with TRBD1. The CDR3 is 14 amino acids. V lost 5 bases, J lost 0 bases, and 4 bases stayed unmatched. The germline V gene has CDR1 MDHEN and CDR2 SYDVKM.

The gene calls are TRBV6-5 and TRBJ1-2; 12 bases are shared with TRBD1. V shed 6 bases and J 3 bases; nucleotides not matched to a gene: 5. The CDR3 has 15 amino acids. Germline values: CDR1 MNHEY, CDR2 SVGAGI. CDR3 sequence: CASSPGTGGDYGYTF. In DNA form, the CDR3 reads TGTGCCAGCAGCCCCGGGACAGGGGGCGACTATGGCTACACCTTC.

This clone was observed a single time. The chain recombines TRBV28 with TRBJ2-7; D uncertain. V shed 5 bases and J shed 5 bases, with 10 bases lying between them. Per germline, CDR1 MDHEN and CDR2 SYDVKM. CDR3 length: 12 amino acids. CDR3 nucleotides: TGTGCCAGCAGTCCCAGAAACCACGAGCAGTACTTC. It translates to CASSPRNHEQYF.

The chain carries TRBV10-3 and TRBJ1-5, with D possibly matching TRBD1 (5 bases). V gave up 4 bases and J gave up 4 bases, with 8 bases separating them. The CDR3 contains 13 residues. Germline CDR1 is ENHRY and CDR2 is SYGVKD. In nucleotides, the CDR3 is TGTGCCATCAGTGGACAGACAAATCAGCCCCAGCATTTT. Protein: CAISGQTNQPQHF.

The genes are TRBV4-3 and TRBJ1-4; D is perhaps TRBD1 (5 bases). Germline lookup yields CDR1 LGHNA and CDR2 YSLEER. Trimming stripped 0 bases from V and 6 bases from J, with 14 bases between. The CDR3 totals 16 residues. The CDR3 protein is CASSQDYSGSHEKLFF. CDR3 in DNA: TGCGCCAGCAGCCAAGATTATTCAGGGTCCCATGAAAAACTGTTTTTT.

This chain connects TRBV5-1 to TRBJ1-4; no clear D. CDR1 and CDR2 from the germline V gene are SGHRS and YFSETQ. The germline V and J ends were trimmed by 4 bases and 7 bases, with 20 bases remaining between them. The CDR3 length is 16 residues. The CDR3 DNA sequence: TGCGCCAGCAGCCTCTCCCTAAGGAGGCGGGGTGAAAAACTGTTTTTT. Amino acid sequence: CASSLSLRRRGEKLFF.

The V gene is TRBV25-1, the J gene TRBJ1-5; 8 positions match TRBD1. The CDR3 spans 18 residues. Per the germline V gene, CDR1 is MGHDK and CDR2 is SYGVNS. The trim removed 5 bases at V and 3 bases at J, leaving 15 bases unmatched. CDR3: CASSSTTGQEVFNQPQHF. The DNA of the CDR3 is TGTGCCAGCAGTTCTACCACGGGACAGGAAGTCTTCAATCAGCCCCAGCATTTT.

A word on this clone: The sample holds other DNA sequences that translate to the same CDR3. The V and J genes are TRBV5-6 and TRBJ1-1; the match to TRBD1 covers 9 bases. J was trimmed by 5 bases and V by 0 bases; bases with no gene match: 2. Germline CDR1 reads SGHDT; CDR2 reads YYEEEE. The CDR3 runs to 14 residues. The CDR3 is CASSLGQGGTEAFF. Written as DNA, the CDR3 is TGTGCCAGCAGCTTGGGACAGGGGGGAACTGAAGCTTTCTTT.

The chain uses TRBV7-6 and TRBJ2-5, with TRBD2 matching over 12 bases. The ends lost 5 bases at V and 4 bases at J; junction bases unmatched: 14. The CDR3 consists of 18 residues. CDR1 and CDR2 from the germline V gene are SGHVS and FNYEAQ. CDR3 loop: CASSPRGLAGGPRETQYF. DNA for the CDR3: TGTGCCAGCAGCCCCAGAGGGCTAGCGGGGGGGCCCAGAGAGACCCAGTACTTC. Together with reference TRBV7-6 and TRBJ2-5, the CDR3 gives the full variable domain: GAGVSQSPRYKVTKRGQDVALRCDPISGHVSLYWYRQALGQGPEFLTYFNYEAQQDKSGLPNDRFSAERPEGSISTLTIQRTEQRDSAMYRCASSPRGLAGGPRETQYFGPGTRLLVL.

The table lists this clone with a count of one. This chain links TRBV5-4 with TRBJ2-7; 8 bases agree with TRBD2. The V gene's germline CDR1 is SGHNT and CDR2 YYREEE (reference sequence). CDR3 length: 14 amino acids. The V and J ends lost 4 bases and 3 bases, in that order; junction bases with no gene match: 6. Here the CDR3 reads CASSTLSGGYEQYF. CDR3 in DNA: TGTGCCAGCAGCACCCTGAGCGGGGGCTACGAGCAGTACTTC. Full variable domain (outside the CDR3, taken from reference TRBV5-4 and TRBJ2-7): ETGVTQSPTHLIKTRGQQVTLRCSSQSGHNTVSWYQQALGQGPQFIFQYYREEENGRGNFPPRFSGLQFPNYSSELNVNALELDDSALYLCASSTLSGGYEQYFGPGTRLTVT.

The chain couples TRBV4-3 to TRBJ1-2; no reliable D call. Germline assignment: CDR1 LGHNA and CDR2 YSLEER. The V and J ends lost 1 base and 6 bases respectively, with 6 bases between them. The CDR3 has 12 residues. The CDR3 region has the DNA TGCGCCAGCAGCCAAGGCAGGAATGGCTACACCTTC. As protein: CASSQGRNGYTF.

This clone was picked up a small number of times. J is TRBJ2-7 and V is TRBV28, with TRBD1 matching over 10 bases. V shed 4 bases and J 5 bases; nucleotides not matched to a gene: 8. Germline CDR1 MDHEN, CDR2 SYDVKM. The CDR3 is 15 residues long. CDR3 sequence reads: CASSSFHGQGDEQYF. In DNA form, the CDR3 reads TGTGCCAGCAGTTCCTTCCACGGACAGGGGGACGAGCAGTACTTC.

The rearrangement uses TRBV10-3 and TRBJ1-1, with a weak D call TRBD1 (5 bases). The V and J ends lost 0 bases and 10 bases respectively, with 27 bases between them. Per the germline V gene, CDR1 is ENHRY and CDR2 is SYGVKD. This CDR3 spans 18 amino acids. The CDR3 sequence is CAISESTPGGGLGKSAFF. CDR3 nucleotide sequence: TGTGCCATCAGTGAGTCGACCCCGGGGGGAGGACTAGGGAAATCAGCTTTCTTT.

V and J are TRBV6-1 and TRBJ1-4, with unresolved D. With 1 base removed from V and 2 bases from J, the gap between germline ends came to 17 bases. Germline loops: CDR1 MNHNS, CDR2 SASEGT. The CDR3 loop spans 18 amino acids. The chain's CDR3 is CASSEDHLGRVTNEKLFF. The DNA of the CDR3 is TGTGCCAGCAGTGAAGACCACTTGGGGAGGGTTACTAATGAAAAACTGTTTTTT.

CDR3 in DNA: TGTGCCAGCAGTGATAAGCATGACGGGGGGGTTGGCAATGGCTACACCTTC. The encoded protein is CASSDKHDGGVGNGYTF. J is TRBJ1-2 and V is TRBV6-4; maybe TRBD1 (5 bases). Trimming stripped 3 bases from V and 6 bases from J, with 23 bases between. Germline V gene data show CDR1 as MRHNA and CDR2 as SNTAGT. The CDR3 sequence is 17 residues long.

The DNA of the CDR3 is TGTGCCAGCAGCGCGGGGGGGGGACAGCCCCAGCATTTT. Its protein is CASSAGGGQPQHF. V is TRBV11-2 and J is TRBJ1-5, with D maybe TRBD1 (5 bases). V lost 5 bases and J lost 7, with 12 bases in between. The CDR3 runs 13 residues. Per the germline V gene, CDR1 is SGHAT and CDR2 is FQNNGV.

This clone was observed once. The rearrangement uses TRBV9 and TRBJ2-2; 8 bases align to TRBD1. With 5 bases clipped from V and 1 base from J, the junction kept 4 bases outside the gene matches. Looked up from germline, CDR1 is SGDLS and CDR2 is YYNGEE. The CDR3 loop spans 15 amino acids. CDR3 sequence: CASSTGQENTGELFF. The DNA for the CDR3 is TGTGCCAGCAGTACGGGACAGGAGAACACCGGGGAGCTGTTTTTT.

V and J are TRBV5-1 and TRBJ2-1; D gene ambiguous. V was cut by 5 bases and J by 0 bases, with 9 bases left in between. Germline V CDR1 and CDR2: SGHRS, YFSETQ. This CDR3 has 14 residues. The CDR3 DNA sequence: TGCGCCAGCAGGTATCGGAGCTCCTACAATGAGCAGTTCTTC. Protein: CASRYRSSYNEQFF.

The V call is TRBV4-2, the J call TRBJ1-1; D gene unclear. Trimming stripped 1 base from V and 3 bases from J, with 6 bases between. The germline CDR1 and CDR2 sequences are LGHNA and YNFKEQ. This CDR3 region has 13 residues. As DNA, the CDR3 is TGTGCCAGCAGCCAAGTTCCGGACACTGAAGCTTTCTTT. This encodes CASSQVPDTEAFF.

The chain combines TRBV5-1 with TRBJ2-7; TRBD2 matches at 11 bases. Germline loops: CDR1 SGHRS, CDR2 YFSETQ. The CDR3 length is 16 residues. The V segment lost 4 bases and the J segment 2 bases; nucleotides outside the gene matches: 8. Here the CDR3 DNA reads TGCGCCAGCAGCGGGGAACTAGCGGGGGAGACCTACGAGCAGTACTTC. As protein: CASSGELAGETYEQYF.